One sample yielded the 3 T cell receptor beta chains listed below, sequenced in a study of monozygotic twins with inflammatory bowel disease. One entry per CDR3 protein, without DNA, is what TCRdb gives after re-calling the 5' RACE reads. This sample's clone table lists 330,000 or so distinct CDR3 sequences. The sequenced sample was blood. The origin of the receptors is a human donor with ulcerative colitis or Crohn's disease, or a healthy co-twin of an affected twin (not recorded which).

V usage is TRBV7-8 and J usage is TRBJ1-3; TCRdb picks TRBD1, but there is no DNA to check that call. Germline V gives CDR1 SGHVS, CDR2 FQNEAQ. The CDR3 covers 14 residues. Here the CDR3 reads CASSLQGPGNTIYF.

The chain combines TRBV12-3 or TRBV12-4 with TRBJ1-2. This CDR3 is 12 amino acids long. The CDR3 reads CASSPPGVGYTF.

The V and J genes are TRBV11-2 and TRBJ2-1; TCRdb's D gene call, TRBD2, goes unchecked for lack of DNA. Germline V gives CDR1 SGHAT, CDR2 FQNNGV. This CDR3 is 20 amino acids long. The CDR3 is CASSPAPSGGFFISYNEQFF.